What follows are 6 T cell receptor beta chains derived from one specimen sequenced in a study of cytotoxic CD8 clonotypes in ibrutinib-treated CLL (dated by TCRdb to the early 2020s). The sample's time point, from its label and the paper: eleven to twelve months on ibrutinib. The method was the immunoSEQ multiplex PCR assay. This immuneACCESS table, as held by TCRdb, lists in-frame sequences with V and J called but not all clones. Of the missing ones, under half trace to an unresolved V gene in checked studies; the others have no known cause. In this sample the table shows roughly 200,000 clones, more than 65% of which occur a single time. Clones ranked in the top ten supply 5.9% of the sample. The sample here was PBMCs, taken after 12 months of ibrutinib treatment. All receptors derive from a human donor with chronic lymphocytic leukemia.

The chain carries TRBV6-6 and TRBJ1-2; D uncertain. Per germline, CDR1 MNHNY and CDR2 SVGAGI (reference sequence). The CDR3 is made up of 14 amino acids. V gave up 5 bases and J gave up 4 bases, with 14 bases separating them. The CDR3 DNA sequence: TGTGCCAGCAGTCCCCGGGGTGAGGGCTATGGCTACACCTTC. As protein: CASSPRGEGYGYTF.

This clone appeared a few times. The chain employs TRBV19 and TRBJ1-2; 8 bases map to TRBD1. This CDR3 contains 13 residues. V was pared by 2 bases and J by 5 bases, with 1 base of the junction left unmatched. CDR1 is LNHDA, CDR2 SQIVND, per germline (reference sequence). CDR3 coding DNA: TGTGCCAGTAGTATAAACAGGGGGTATGGCTACACCTTC. Translation gives CASSINRGYGYTF.

This clone turned up a few times. V is TRBV4-1 and J is TRBJ1-4; 9 nucleotides match TRBD1. The CDR3 runs 16 residues. Germline V lookup: CDR1 MGHRA, CDR2 YSYEKL. V dropped 2 bases and J dropped 5; count of bases not matched to a gene: 6. CDR3: CASSQSSGQGNEKLFF. The DNA for the CDR3 is TGCGCCAGCAGCCAATCCTCGGGACAGGGCAATGAAAAACTGTTTTTT.

The chain employs TRBV11-1 and TRBJ2-1; TRBD2 matches at 12 bases. The CDR3 has 14 residues. The V gene's germline CDR1 is SGHAT and CDR2 FQDESV (reference sequence). J was trimmed by 11 bases and V by 1 base; bases with no gene match: 3. CDR3 DNA: TGTGCCAGCAGCTTAGGGACTAGCGGGAACAAGCAGTTCTTC. Its translation: CASSLGTSGNKQFF.

This chain connects TRBV30 to TRBJ2-2, with D possibly matching TRBD2 (6 bases). The germline V gene encodes CDR1 GTSNPN and CDR2 SVGIG (reference sequence). Trimming stripped 0 bases from V and 7 bases from J, with 15 bases between. This CDR3 spans 15 amino acids. The DNA for the CDR3 is TGTGCCTGGAGTGTAAAGGAGGGGCCCCTCGGGGAGCTGTTTTTT. It yields the protein CAWSVKEGPLGELFF.

The chain links TRBV7-2 to TRBJ1-4; D is possibly TRBD1 (6 bases). Trimming removed 3 bases at V and 1 base at J, with 12 bases between. This CDR3 comprises 16 residues. Germline V gene data show CDR1 as SGHTA and CDR2 as FQGNSA. CDR3 bases: TGTGCCAGCAGCTTGGGGGGGCACTTAACTAATGAAAAACTGTTTTTT. This sequence encodes CASSLGGHLTNEKLFF. The full variable domain, completed using reference TRBV7-2 and TRBJ1-4, is GAGVSQSPSNKVTEKGKDVELRCDPISGHTALYWYRQSLGQGLEFLIYFQGNSAPDKSGLPSDRFSAERTGGSVSTLTIQRTQQEDSAVYLCASSLGGHLTNEKLFFGSGTQLSVL.